The 9 T cell receptor beta chains below all came from one sample that was sequenced in a study of cytomegalovirus exposure and HLA in healthy donors. PCR employed 60 Vbeta and 13 Jbeta primers. TCRdb's table, derived via immunoSEQ multiplex PCR, lists solely in-frame clones and lacks some. The table lists under 200,000 clones, 73% of them singletons. The specimen was PBMCs. The receptors shown here come from a woman aged 18-35 years in good health and CMV-seropositive.

The chain links TRBV5-1 to TRBJ2-7; 7 nucleotides align to TRBD2. The CDR3 loop spans 13 amino acids. Germline lookup yields CDR1 SGHRS and CDR2 YFSETQ. V lost 5 bases and J lost 6; bases outside the gene matches: 8. For the CDR3, the DNA is TGCGCCAGCAGGAGGACTAGTTTCTCCGAGCAGTACTTC. It translates to CASRRTSFSEQYF.

CDR3 region: CASSNYRIYGYTF. In DNA, the CDR3 is TGTGCCAGCAGTAACTACAGGATCTATGGCTACACCTTC. This chain uses TRBV28 with TRBJ1-2; perhaps TRBD1 as D (5 bases). Germline CDR1 MDHEN, CDR2 SYDVKM. The ends were cut back, 5 bases at V and 4 bases at J, with 11 bases in the middle. There are 13 residues in the CDR3.

A few counts support this clone. The chain employs TRBV9 and TRBJ2-3, with a weak D call TRBD2 (6 bases). The CDR3 loop spans 14 amino acids. CDR1 and CDR2 from the germline V gene are SGDLS and YYNGEE. Trimming pared 3 bases from V and 0 bases from J, leaving 8 bases between. CDR3 sequence: CASSGGVSTDTQYF. The CDR3, as DNA: TGTGCCAGCAGCGGGGGGGTTAGCACAGATACGCAGTATTTT.

This clone was counted between two and nine times. The genes are TRBV27 and TRBJ1-1; no clear D. The CDR3 loop spans 12 amino acids. Trimming cost V 3 bases and J 4 bases, with 6 bases left between them. CDR1 is MNHEY and CDR2 is SMNVEV in the germline V gene (reference sequence). CDR3 DNA sequence: TGTGCCAGCAGTTTTGCGGGCACTGAAGCTTTCTTT. This sequence encodes CASSFAGTEAFF.

The gene calls are TRBV19 and TRBJ2-4; D call uncertain. From germline, CDR1 is LNHDA and CDR2 SQIVND (reference sequence). There are 15 residues in the CDR3. Trimming removed 10 bases at V and 0 bases at J, with 16 bases between. The CDR3 loop is CATSTFDKAKNIQYF. As DNA, the CDR3 is TGTGCCACCAGTACATTCGACAAAGCCAAAAACATTCAGTACTTC.

This clone was observed a handful of times. The V call is TRBV11-3, the J call TRBJ1-4, with TRBD1 matching over 8 bases. J gave up 0 bases and V 3 bases, and 12 bases lay outside the gene matches. Germline V CDR1 and CDR2: SGHNT, YENEEA. The CDR3 contains 19 residues. CDR3 sequence reads: CASSFSFRDRHATNEKLFF. In DNA form, the CDR3 reads TGTGCCAGCAGCTTCTCATTCCGGGACAGGCATGCAACTAATGAAAAACTGTTTTTT.

The rearrangement uses TRBV2 and TRBJ1-1; D perhaps matches TRBD1 (6 bases). Germline loops: CDR1 SNHLY, CDR2 FYNNEI. This CDR3 is 10 amino acids long. Trimming removed 4 bases at V and 10 bases at J, with 7 bases between. CDR3 region: CASSVQGAFF. The DNA of the CDR3 is TGTGCCAGCAGTGTACAGGGAGCTTTCTTT.

This chain links TRBV5-6 with TRBJ1-5; tentative D call: TRBD1 (5 bases). This CDR3 has 12 residues. The germline V and J ends were trimmed by 2 bases and 10 bases, with 10 bases remaining between them. Germline-derived CDR1 and CDR2 are SGHDT and YYEEEE. This chain's CDR3 is CASSFQGSPQHF. The CDR3 coding sequence is TGTGCCAGCAGCTTCCAGGGCAGCCCCCAGCATTTT.

The chain links TRBV5-5 to TRBJ1-1; 10 bases match TRBD1. From germline, CDR1 is SGHKS and CDR2 YYEKEE (reference sequence). The length of the CDR3 is 14 residues. After removal of 2 bases from V and 8 bases from J, the junction contained 6 bases not matched to a gene. Written as DNA, the CDR3 is TGTGCCAGCAGCTTCCGGGACAGGGGTTTCGAAGCTTTCTTT. Its protein is CASSFRDRGFEAFF. The full variable domain, in which reference TRBV5-5 and TRBJ1-1 provide the parts outside the CDR3, is DAGVTQSPTHLIKTRGQQVTLRCSPISGHKSVSWYQQVLGQGPQFIFQYYEKEERGRGNFPDRFSARQFPNYSSELNVNALLLGDSALYLCASSFRDRGFEAFFGQGTRLTVV.